A single sample gave rise to the 5 T cell receptor beta chains below, sequenced in a study of shared clonotypes between healthy human individuals. Libraries were prepared by immunoSEQ multiplex PCR; TCRdb keeps only in-frame clonotypes and omits some of them. The sample includes 2 million to 3 million clones, 90% to 95% seen only once; the top ten take over 0.12%. The sequencing sample was made of naive CD4+ T cells sorted from blood. Subset given: CD45RA+ positively selected. These receptors all stem from a man between 18 and 35 years old in good health.

This clone has just a few counts. Within the sample, other DNA sequences also encode this same CDR3. The chain combines TRBV18 with TRBJ1-1; D is ambiguous. CDR3 size: 13 residues. Germline V gene sequence: CDR1 KGHSH, CDR2 LQKENI. Trimming left V 1 base short and J 2 bases short, with 5 bases between. The chain's CDR3 is CASSPQGNTEAFF. CDR3 in DNA: TGTGCCAGCTCACCACAGGGTAACACTGAAGCTTTCTTT.

This chain uses TRBV1 with TRBJ2-7; TRBD2 is the table's D call and was not checked against the DNA. TRBV1 is designated a pseudogene. CDR3 length: 15 amino acids. The DNA for the CDR3 is TGCACCAGCAGCCAAGCGACGACACAGCGGTACGAGCAGTACTTC. Translating gives CTSSQATTQRYEQYF.

This clone was observed once. This chain links TRBV6-5 with TRBJ2-7; 12 bases fit TRBD2. Germline CDR1 reads MNHEY; CDR2 reads SVGAGI. Unmatched junction bases numbered 4, after V lost 4 bases and J lost 3 bases. The CDR3 is made up of 15 amino acids. The CDR3, as DNA: TGTGCCAGCAGTTCGGTGACTAGCGGGAGCTACGAGCAGTACTTC. Translated, it gives CASSSVTSGSYEQYF.

The chain joins TRBV28 to TRBJ2-5; 8 positions match TRBD1. Germline V lookup: CDR1 MDHEN, CDR2 SYDVKM. V trimming: 6 bases; J trimming: 5 bases; junction bases outside the gene matches: 11. This CDR3 region has 15 residues. The CDR3 bases are TGTGCCAGCAGAACTACAGGGGGAGCGGTGGAGACCCAGTACTTC. Translating gives CASRTTGGAVETQYF.

The rearrangement joins TRBV27 to TRBJ1-6; no clear D gene. The CDR3 loop spans 14 amino acids. V was shortened by 5 bases and J by 7 bases, with 12 bases between the two germline ends. Germline-derived CDR1 and CDR2 are MNHEY and SMNVEV (reference sequence). CDR3 bases: TGTGCCAGCAGTGAGGTGGCTACGAATTCACCCCTCCACTTT. This encodes CASSEVATNSPLHF.